This note documents a single T cell receptor (beta chain) sequence. This table comes from immunoSEQ multiplex PCR, and its TCRdb copy is limited to in-frame clones, with some not included. The repertoire holds 150,000 or so clones, with 75% to 90% as singletons. The entry originates in a study of blood T cell repertoires in COVID-19. The V end lost 6 bases, the J end lost 4 bases, and 18 bases lay between the germline ends. Germline V gene data show CDR1 as MNHEY and CDR2 as SVGAGI. The CDR3 loop spans 15 amino acids. Sequences were obtained from PBMCs or T cells enriched from blood (not recorded which). This chain uses TRBV6-5 with TRBJ1-2, with D possibly matching TRBD1 (5 bases). The receptor was derived from a woman aged 55-75 years who had recovered from COVID-19. The CDR3 sequence: CASSHQRGMGYGYTF. In DNA form, the CDR3 reads TGTGCCAGCAGCCACCAAAGGGGCATGGGCTATGGCTACACCTTC.